This record covers a single T cell receptor beta chain. Time point given: baseline pretreatment blood. The treatment: 15 Gy SBRT to primary tumor, nephrectomy 4 weeks later. This sample stems from a study of radiation and T cells in renal cell carcinoma. Here immunoSEQ multiplex PCR was the method, and the copy in TCRdb shows in-frame clones only, minus some. The profile covers roughly 120,000 clones, with roughly 85% appearing a single time and approximately 3% taken by the ten largest. Germline values: CDR1 SEHNR, CDR2 FQNEAQ (reference sequence). Trimming left V 3 bases short and J 3 bases short, with 6 bases between. CDR3 length: 13 residues.

This TCR derives from a woman aged 60-75 years with renal cell carcinoma. Sequenced here: blood, sampled from a patient whose treatment included radiotherapy and nephrectomy. This chain joins TRBV7-9 and TRBJ1-5; a weak D match, TRBD1 (5 bases). The CDR3 DNA follows: TGTGCCAGCAGCTTGGACACCAATCAGCCCCAGCATTTT. The encoded protein is CASSLDTNQPQHF.